A selection of T cell receptor beta chains follows, all from one sample in a study of shared clonotypes between healthy human individuals. The table came from immunoSEQ multiplex PCR; TCRdb's copy has only in-frame clones and leaves some out. The sample lists 950,000 to 1,300,000 clones; about three quarters were seen once. The sequencing input was memory CD4+ T cells sorted from blood. The receptors come from a man aged 18 to 29 in good health. The CDR3 runs from the conserved cysteine through the conserved F or W. A D gene is named only where the DNA matches it firmly. Only some rows state a clone size, as once, few, many or a class for expanded clones.

length	V	size	J	D	CDR3	DNA
15	TRBV5-6	-	TRBJ2-5	TRBD2	CASTPGGRGGETQYF	TGTGCCAGCACCCCCGGCGGGCGGGGGGGAGAGACCCAGTACTTC
13	TRBV30	-	TRBJ1-6	-	CAWTGLKGSPLHF	TGTGCCTGGACCGGACTTAAGGGTTCACCCCTCCACTTT
12	TRBV6-1	-	TRBJ2-7	-	CASSRVPYEQYF	TGTGCCAGCAGTCGGGTCCCCTACGAGCAGTACTTC
14	TRBV2	-	TRBJ1-3	-	CASSDRESGNTIYF	TGTGCCAGCAGTGACAGGGAGAGTGGAAACACCATATATTTT
17	TRBV5-1	-	TRBJ2-7	TRBD2	CASSRTSGRLTSYEQYF	TGCGCCAGCAGTCGTACTAGCGGGAGGCTTACGTCGTACGAGCAGTACTTC
14	TRBV30	few	TRBJ1-4	-	CAWSVRVPNEKLFF	TGTGCCTGGAGTGTCCGGGTACCTAATGAAAAACTGTTTTTT
15	TRBV27	-	TRBJ1-2	-	CASSDSGAEYNGYTF	TGTGCCAGCAGTGATTCTGGGGCGGAGTATAATGGCTACACCTTC
19	TRBV29-1	-	TRBJ2-7	TRBD1	CSQPPPPGQGLSLPYEQYF	TGCAGCCAGCCCCCCCCACCGGGACAGGGCTTGAGCCTACCCTACGAGCAGTACTTC
12	TRBV2	few	TRBJ1-2	-	CASKGEIRGYTF	TGTGCCAGCAAAGGGGAGATACGTGGCTACACCTTC
13	TRBV6-5	-	TRBJ2-5	TRBD2	CASLPGGGETQYF	TGTGCCAGCCTCCCGGGGGGAGGAGAGACCCAGTACTTC
14	TRBV4-1	-	TRBJ1-4	-	CASSQAVLREKLFF	TGCGCCAGCAGCCAAGCAGTCCTGCGTGAAAAACTGTTTTTT
15	TRBV6-5	few	TRBJ2-4	-	CASSSRWGTKNIQYF	TGTGCCAGCAGTTCCCGATGGGGGACGAAAAACATTCAGTACTTC
13	TRBV30	once	TRBJ2-7	-	CAWNVPPTYEQYF	TGTGCCTGGAATGTACCCCCAACCTACGAGCAGTACTTC
13	TRBV5-1	-	TRBJ2-5	-	CASRNGIQETQYF	TGCGCCAGCAGGAACGGAATCCAAGAGACCCAGTACTTC
17	TRBV28	many	TRBJ1-5	-	CASRPKGAAPGNQPQHF	TGTGCCAGCAGGCCTAAAGGCGCCGCCCCTGGCAATCAGCCCCAGCATTTT
15	TRBV5-4	-	TRBJ2-7	TRBD1	CASSQGTGTSYEQYF	TGTGCCAGCAGCCAAGGGACAGGGACTTCCTACGAGCAGTACTTC
15	TRBV6-5	-	TRBJ2-3	TRBD2	CASRNLAVYTDTQYF	TGTGCCAGCCGGAATCTAGCGGTATACACAGATACGCAGTATTTT
13	TRBV28	many	TRBJ2-7	-	CASSLEVPYEQYF	TGTGCCAGCAGTTTAGAAGTCCCTTACGAGCAGTACTTC
13	TRBV2	-	TRBJ1-2	-	CASTLGNNYGYTF	TGTGCCAGCACCCTCGGGAATAACTATGGCTACACCTTC
13	TRBV28	-	TRBJ1-1	-	CASSLAQDTEAFF	TGTGCCAGCAGTCTAGCTCAAGACACTGAAGCTTTCTTT
13	TRBV6-5	-	TRBJ2-5	TRBD2	CATKRGGQETQYF	TGTGCCACAAAGCGGGGGGGGCAAGAGACCCAGTACTTC
14	TRBV6-5	many	TRBJ2-2	-	CASSPPGDAGELFF	TGTGCCAGCAGTCCCCCTGGGGATGCCGGGGAGCTGTTTTTT
13	TRBV6-5	-	TRBJ2-7	-	CASSRASGGEQYF	TGTGCCAGCAGTAGGGCCTCAGGGGGGGAGCAGTACTTC
18	TRBV27	-	TRBJ2-6	TRBD1	CASSLKPGQGSGANVLTF	TGTGCCAGCAGTCTAAAACCGGGACAGGGGTCTGGGGCCAACGTCCTGACTTTC
17	TRBV28	-	TRBJ1-6	-	CASSRGDSVRGGSPLHF	TGTGCCAGCAGTCGGGGCGACTCGGTCAGGGGAGGTTCACCCCTCCACTTT
16	TRBV11-3	-	TRBJ2-3	-	CASSLGMASGREKQYF	TGTGCCAGCAGCTTAGGGATGGCCTCGGGCAGGGAGAAGCAGTATTTT
13	TRBV2	-	TRBJ1-2	-	CASRSDGAPMFTF	TGTGCCAGCAGATCGGACGGAGCCCCAATGTTCACCTTC
15	TRBV6-5	-	TRBJ1-1	-	CASANSGLMNTEAFF	TGTGCCAGCGCAAACTCGGGTCTCATGAACACTGAAGCTTTCTTT
15	TRBV2	few	TRBJ2-3	-	CASSPTSNVLDTQYF	TGTGCCAGCAGCCCGACTAGTAATGTGTTGGATACGCAGTATTTT
10	TRBV2	-	TRBJ2-5	-	CASSGETQYF	TGTGCCAGTTCCGGGGAGACCCAGTACTTC
13	TRBV27	-	TRBJ1-3	-	CASSLAPGNTIYF	TGTGCCAGCAGTTTAGCGCCTGGAAACACCATATATTTT
13	TRBV11-3	-	TRBJ1-2	TRBD1	CASTTTGAWGYTF	TGTGCCAGCACCACCACAGGGGCTTGGGGCTACACCTTC
16	TRBV15	few	TRBJ1-5	-	CATSTRRGFGNQPQHF	TGTGCCACCAGCACCCGCCGGGGGTTCGGGAATCAGCCCCAGCATTTT
14	TRBV6-5	-	TRBJ1-1	-	CASSWGGAGTEAFF	TGTGCCAGCAGTTGGGGCGGGGCTGGCACTGAAGCTTTCTTT
15	TRBV6-5	-	TRBJ2-3	-	CASSYGWGYTDTQYF	TGTGCCAGCAGTTACGGGTGGGGGTACACAGATACGCAGTATTTT
15	TRBV27	-	TRBJ2-3	-	CASSRVGQYTDTQYF	TGTGCCAGCAGTCGGGTAGGGCAATACACAGATACGCAGTATTTT
14	TRBV2	-	TRBJ1-4	TRBD1	CASRRQGVNEKLFF	TGTGCCAGCAGGAGGCAGGGGGTAAATGAAAAACTGTTTTTT
12	TRBV29-1	-	TRBJ1-2	-	CSVENPIYGYTF	TGCAGCGTTGAAAATCCGATCTATGGCTACACCTTC
13	TRBV5-1	-	TRBJ1-1	-	CASSQQDWTEAFF	TGCGCCAGCAGCCAACAGGACTGGACTGAAGCTTTCTTT
14	TRBV18	-	TRBJ1-6	TRBD1	CASSPGTGTSPLHF	TGTGCCAGCTCACCTGGGACAGGGACTTCACCCCTCCACTTT
15	TRBV7-9	-	TRBJ1-4	-	CASSLGLGGGEKLFF	TGTGCCAGCAGCTTAGGTTTGGGAGGCGGTGAAAAACTGTTTTTT
17	TRBV5-1	-	TRBJ2-3	TRBD1	CASSLAQGARGTDTQYF	TGCGCCAGCAGCTTGGCACAGGGGGCGCGGGGAACAGATACGCAGTATTTT